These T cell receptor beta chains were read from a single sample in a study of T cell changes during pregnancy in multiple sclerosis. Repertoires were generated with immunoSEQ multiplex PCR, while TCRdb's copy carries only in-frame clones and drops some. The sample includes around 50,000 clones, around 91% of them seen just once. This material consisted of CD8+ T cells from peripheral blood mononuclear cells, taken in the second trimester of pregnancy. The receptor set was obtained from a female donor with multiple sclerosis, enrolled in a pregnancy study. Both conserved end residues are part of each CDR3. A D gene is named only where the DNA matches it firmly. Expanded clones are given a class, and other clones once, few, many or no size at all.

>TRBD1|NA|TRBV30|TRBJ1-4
TGTGCCTGGAGTCCGACAGGGTGGGGTGAAAAACTGTTTTTT
CAWSPTGWGEKLFF
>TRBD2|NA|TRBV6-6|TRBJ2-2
TGTGCCAGCAACCTAGCGGGGGGGCCGGAGACCGGGGAGCTGTTTTTT
CASNLAGGPETGELFF
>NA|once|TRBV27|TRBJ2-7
TGTGCCAGCAGTTACTCCCGACTCCTCGGAACCTACGAGCAGTACTTC
CASSYSRLLGTYEQYF
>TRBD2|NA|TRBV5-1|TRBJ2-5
TGCGCCAGCAGCTTATTCGGGGGGGAACAAGAGACCCAGTACTTC
CASSLFGGEQETQYF
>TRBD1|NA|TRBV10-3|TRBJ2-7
TGTGCCATCAGTGCCCCTAAAACAGGGGACCCCTACGAGCAGTACTTC
CAISAPKTGDPYEQYF
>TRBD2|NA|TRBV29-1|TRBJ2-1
TGCAGCGTTGATAGCGGGCAGCAGTTCTTC
CSVDSGQQFF
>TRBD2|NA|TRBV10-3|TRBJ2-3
TGTGCCACAGCGGGGGGGGAGGGAAGCACAGATACGCAGTATTTT
CATAGGEGSTDTQYF
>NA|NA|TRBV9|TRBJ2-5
TGTGCCAGCAGCGCTAGGGGGGGGAGACAGGGGACCAAGACCCAGTACTTC
CASSARGGRQGTKTQYF
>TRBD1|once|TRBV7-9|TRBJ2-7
TGTGCCATGGGGGACAGTTCACCCTACGAGCAGTACTTC
CAMGDSSPYEQYF
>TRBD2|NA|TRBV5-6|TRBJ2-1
TGTGCCAGCAGCTTAGTAACTAGCGGGATTACTGAGCAGTTCTTC
CASSLVTSGITEQFF
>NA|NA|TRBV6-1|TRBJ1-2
TGTGCCAGCAGTGAAGCGCGGCGACGGAAGGCGGGTGGCTACACCTTC
CASSEARRRKAGGYTF
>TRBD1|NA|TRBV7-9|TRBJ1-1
TGTGCCAGCAGCCTCACTCCCGGGACAGGGGGAACTGAAGCTTTCTTT
CASSLTPGTGGTEAFF
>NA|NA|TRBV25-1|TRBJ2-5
TGTGCCAGCAGTGAAGGGGTCCTGGGAGTGGAGACCCAGTACTTC
CASSEGVLGVETQYF
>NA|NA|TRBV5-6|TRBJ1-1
TGTGCCAGCAGCCTTGACAACATGAACACTGAAGCTTTCTTT
CASSLDNMNTEAFF
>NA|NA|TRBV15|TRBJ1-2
TGTGCCACCAGCAGGGCCCTCGCGGGGAGTGGCTACACCTTC
CATSRALAGSGYTF
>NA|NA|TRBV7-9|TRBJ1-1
TGTGCCAGCAGCCCGACAGAAAATGTCAGGGGGAACACTGAAGCTTTCTTT
CASSPTENVRGNTEAFF
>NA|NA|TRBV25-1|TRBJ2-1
TGTGCCAGCAGTGGGGGCGAGCAGTTCTTC
CASSGGEQFF
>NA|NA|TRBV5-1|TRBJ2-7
TGCGCCAGCAGCTTTCGGGGCGGGGGCCCCTACGAGCAGTACTTC
CASSFRGGGPYEQYF
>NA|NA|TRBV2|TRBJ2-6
TGTGCCAGCAGATCTTACGGAGAAGCTGGGGCCAACGTCCTGACTTTC
CASRSYGEAGANVLTF
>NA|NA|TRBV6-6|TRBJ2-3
TGTGCCAGCAAGGACGGGGTGTACGCAGATACGCAGTATTTT
CASKDGVYADTQYF
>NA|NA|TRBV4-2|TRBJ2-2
TGTGCCAGCAGCCAAGATGGGGGGGCGGCGGTCGGGGAGCTGTTTTTT
CASSQDGGAAVGELFF
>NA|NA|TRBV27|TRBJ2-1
TGTGCCAGCAGGGAGGGCGGGAATGAGCAGTTCTTC
CASREGGNEQFF
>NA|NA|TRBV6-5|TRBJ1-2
TGTGCCAGCAACGTCCGTGGGGCAGGGGAAAATGGCTACACCTTC
CASNVRGAGENGYTF
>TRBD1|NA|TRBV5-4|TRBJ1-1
TGTGCCAGCAGCCCGCCGGGACAGGGAAACATAGCTACCACTGAAGCTTTCTTT
CASSPPGQGNIATTEAFF
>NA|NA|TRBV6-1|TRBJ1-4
TGTGCCAGCAGTGAACCTGCCGGGAACGAAAAACTGTTTTTT
CASSEPAGNEKLFF
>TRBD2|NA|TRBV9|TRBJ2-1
TGTGCCAGCAGCGTCGGGGGGGCCAATGAGCAGTTCTTC
CASSVGGANEQFF
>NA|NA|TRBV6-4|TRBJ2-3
TGTGCCAGCAGTGCGGGAGGCACAGATACGCAGTATTTT
CASSAGGTDTQYF
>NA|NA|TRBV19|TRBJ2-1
TGTGCCAGTAGTATAGACAGGTCAGACCCCAATGAGCAGTTCTTC
CASSIDRSDPNEQFF
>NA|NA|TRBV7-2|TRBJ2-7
TGTGCCAGCAGCTTAGGGGGGGGGCCGTTCCGCGAGCAGTACTTC
CASSLGGGPFREQYF
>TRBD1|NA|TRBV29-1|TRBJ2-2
TGCAGCGTTGAAGACTCGGGGACAGGGGTGCCCGGGGAGCTGTTTTTT
CSVEDSGTGVPGELFF
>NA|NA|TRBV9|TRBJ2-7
TGTGCCAGCAGCGTTTCCGGGAGCGCCTACGAGCAGTACTTC
CASSVSGSAYEQYF
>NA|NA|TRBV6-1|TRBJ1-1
TGTGCCAGCAGTGCTCGGGGGGTAACCAAAGCTTTCTTT
CASSARGVTKAFF
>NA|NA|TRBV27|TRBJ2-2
TGTGCCAGCAGTTTATTTACACCCGTATCCACCGGGGAGCTGTTTTTT
CASSLFTPVSTGELFF
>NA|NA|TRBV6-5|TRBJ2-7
TGTGCCAGCAGTTACTTGGCGGCTACTTCCTACGAGCAGTACTTC
CASSYLAATSYEQYF
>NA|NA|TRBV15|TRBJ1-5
TGTGCCACATCACAGGCCGGGGGTCAGCCCCAGCATTTT
CATSQAGGQPQHF
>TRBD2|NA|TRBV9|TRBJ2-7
TGTGCCAGCAGCCCCCGACTAGCGGGGGGGTACGAGCAGTACTTC
CASSPRLAGGYEQYF
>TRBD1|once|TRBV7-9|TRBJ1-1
TGTGCCAGCAGCTTACTCCCCAGGGGGACTGAAGCTTTCTTT
CASSLLPRGTEAFF
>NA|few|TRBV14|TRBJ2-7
TGTGCCAGCAGCGGGCTGGGCAACTCCTACGAGCAGTACTTC
CASSGLGNSYEQYF
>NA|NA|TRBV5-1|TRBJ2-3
TGCGCCAGCAGCTTGGAGGGGGGCACAGATACGCAGTATTTT
CASSLEGGTDTQYF
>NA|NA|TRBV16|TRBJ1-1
TGTGCCAGCAGCCCGTCGGGGGGTGCGAACACTGAAGCTTTCTTT
CASSPSGGANTEAFF
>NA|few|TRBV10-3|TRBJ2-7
TGTGCCATCACCAATGACGGGACCTACGAGCAGTACTTC
CAITNDGTYEQYF
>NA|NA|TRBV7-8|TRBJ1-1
TGTGCCAGCGGAACAGGGTACGACACTGAAGCTTTCTTT
CASGTGYDTEAFF
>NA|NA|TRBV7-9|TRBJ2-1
TGTGCCAGCAGCTTAGAGGAGTCCTACAATGAGCAGTTCTTC
CASSLEESYNEQFF
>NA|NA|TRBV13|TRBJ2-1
TGTGCCAGCAGCCGTGTGTATGAGCAGTTCTTC
CASSRVYEQFF
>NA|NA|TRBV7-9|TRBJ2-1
TGTGCCAGCAGCTTACTCCTTATTGAGCAGTTCTTC
CASSLLLIEQFF
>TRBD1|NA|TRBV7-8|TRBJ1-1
TGTGCCAGCAGCCCGCCGCAGGGGGCGCAGACTGAAGCTTTCTTT
CASSPPQGAQTEAFF
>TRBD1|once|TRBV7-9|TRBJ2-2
TGTGCCAGCAGCCTCTGGACAGGGGGGAACACCGGGGAGCTGTTTTTT
CASSLWTGGNTGELFF
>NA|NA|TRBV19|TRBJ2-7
TGTGCCAGTAGTACAGGGATCGGAGTCTACGAGCAGTACTTC
CASSTGIGVYEQYF
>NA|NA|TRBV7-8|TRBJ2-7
TGTGCCAGCAGCTCGATACCACCCCGGGACTACGAGCAGTACTTC
CASSSIPPRDYEQYF
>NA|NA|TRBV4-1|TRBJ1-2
TGCGCCAGCAGCCAAGACCCCTTCTATGGCTACACCTTC
CASSQDPFYGYTF
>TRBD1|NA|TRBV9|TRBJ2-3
TGTGCCAGCACCTTCGAGGGACAGTCTATCACAGATACGCAGTATTTT
CASTFEGQSITDTQYF
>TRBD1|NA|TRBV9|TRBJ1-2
TGTGCCAGCAGGGGACAGGACGCAGATAGTGGCGTGGATGGCTACACCTTC
CASRGQDADSGVDGYTF
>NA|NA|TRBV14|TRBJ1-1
TGTGCCAGCAGCCAAGAAATTCGATCCCACGGGGGGAGTGAAGCTTTCTTT
CASSQEIRSHGGSEAFF
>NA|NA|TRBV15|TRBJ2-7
TGTGCCACCAGCAGAGGTAACAGGGACGACGAGCAGTACTTC
CATSRGNRDDEQYF